This is a list of T cell receptor beta chains from one sample in a study of blood T cell repertoires in COVID-19. Profiling relied on immunoSEQ multiplex PCR, and the TCRdb table lists in-frame clones only, not all of them. The repertoire holds roughly 240,000 clones, with 87% as singletons. Sequences were obtained from PBMCs or T cells enriched from blood (not recorded which). The receptors here all came from a woman in her twenties or thirties with acute COVID-19. The CDR3 runs from the conserved cysteine through the conserved F or W. The D gene is left open where the match is weak. Size values are once, few and many counts, or a class for expanded clones, and some rows have none.

V,J,D,size,DNA,CDR3
TRBV11-2,TRBJ2-5,.,.,TGTGCCAGCAGCCCGCGGAGGAGCGACCAAGAGACCCAGTACTTC,CASSPRRSDQETQYF
TRBV10-1,TRBJ1-2,TRBD1,once,TGCGCCAGCAGTGAGTCGAGGACAGGGCTTTATGGCTACACCTTC,CASSESRTGLYGYTF
TRBV7-2,TRBJ2-1,.,.,TGTGCCAGCAGCTTAGATGTCGTGGAGCAGTTCTTC,CASSLDVVEQFF
TRBV27,TRBJ2-7,TRBD1,.,TGTGCCAGTTGGACAGGGGTCCCCCGGGGATACGAGCAGTACTTC,CASWTGVPRGYEQYF
TRBV4-1,TRBJ2-2,.,.,TGCGCCAGCAGCCAAGCCGGCAGGGAACCTGCCGGGGAGCTGTTTTTT,CASSQAGREPAGELFF
TRBV2,TRBJ1-1,TRBD1,.,TGTGCCAGCAGTAGAGGTAGGACAGGAGGGAACACTGAAGCTTTCTTT,CASSRGRTGGNTEAFF
TRBV2,TRBJ2-3,TRBD2,.,TGTGCCAGCAGTGAGCAACGGGGGGGCACAGATACGCAGTATTTT,CASSEQRGGTDTQYF
TRBV5-1,TRBJ2-1,TRBD1,.,TGCGCCAGCCGTAAGGACAGGGGTCTTTCGAGTAATGAGCAGTTCTTC,CASRKDRGLSSNEQFF
TRBV18,TRBJ2-1,TRBD2,.,TGTGCCAGCTCACCAGGAAAGGGGCGGGAGAATGAGCAGTTCTTC,CASSPGKGRENEQFF
TRBV5-1,TRBJ2-1,.,.,TGCGCCAGCAGCTTGGGTAATATCGGGCAGTTCTTC,CASSLGNIGQFF
TRBV7-9,TRBJ2-7,.,.,TGTGCCAGCAGCTCCGAGCGGCGCGAGCAGTACTTC,CASSSERREQYF
TRBV5-3,TRBJ2-5,TRBD1,.,TGTGCCAGAAGCGGGAGGATACAGGGGGTCGTTGAGACCCAGTACTTC,CARSGRIQGVVETQYF
TRBV7-6,TRBJ1-1,.,.,TGTGCCAGCAGCTTAGCGCTGGGGGGGGGCACTGAAGCTTTCTTT,CASSLALGGGTEAFF
TRBV7-2,TRBJ2-7,.,.,TGTGCCAGCAGCTTACCGACGGGGCGGGGGCCGAGCTCCTACGAGCAGTACTTC,CASSLPTGRGPSSYEQYF
TRBV5-1,TRBJ1-1,TRBD1,.,TGCGCCAGCAGCCTTCGTGGGACAGGGGGAATTAGCACTGAAGCTTTCTTT,CASSLRGTGGISTEAFF
TRBV11-2,TRBJ2-7,TRBD1,.,TGTGCCAGCAGCCCGACAGGGGGCTACGAGCAGTACTTC,CASSPTGGYEQYF
TRBV7-6,TRBJ1-1,TRBD1,.,TGTGCCAGCAGCTTGGGACAGGTGAACACTGAAGCTTTCTTT,CASSLGQVNTEAFF
TRBV7-2,TRBJ2-7,TRBD1,.,TGTGCCAGCAGCACCCGGACAGGGGAGGCCTACGAGCAGTACTTC,CASSTRTGEAYEQYF
TRBV19,TRBJ1-5,TRBD1,.,TGTGCCAGTAGTTCGGACAGGCGTCCTCTCAATCAGCCCCAGCATTTT,CASSSDRRPLNQPQHF
TRBV6-5,TRBJ2-7,.,.,TGTGCCAGCAGCCTGGACAGATACGAGCAGTACTTC,CASSLDRYEQYF
TRBV12-3/TRBV12-4,TRBJ1-1,.,.,TGTGCCAGCAGTCCAGCTCGACAGGTTGAAGCTTTCTTT,CASSPARQVEAFF
TRBV4-3,TRBJ2-7,.,.,TGCGCCAGCAGCCAAGAAGGACAGAGTTCCTACGAGCAGTACTTC,CASSQEGQSSYEQYF
TRBV12-5,TRBJ1-1,TRBD1,.,TGTGCTAGTGGTTCGGGACAGGGGTCGAAGAACACTGAAGCTTTCTTT,CASGSGQGSKNTEAFF
TRBV4-1,TRBJ1-2,TRBD1,.,TGCGCCAGCAGCCAAGGGGGACAGGGTCTTGGCTACACCTTC,CASSQGGQGLGYTF
TRBV18,TRBJ1-1,.,.,TGTGCCAGCTCACCGTCAAGCGCGCGGAGAACTGAAGCTTTCTTT,CASSPSSARRTEAFF
TRBV3-1/TRBV3-2,TRBJ1-2,.,.,TGTGCCAGCAGCCAAGGAGGCTCAAGCTACACCTTC,CASSQGGSSYTF
TRBV18,TRBJ1-2,.,.,TGTGCCAGCTCACCACAGGGGGATGGCTACACCTTC,CASSPQGDGYTF
TRBV7-8,TRBJ1-4,.,.,TGTGCCAGCAGCTTCGGGGGAACCCATAATGAAAAACTGTTTTTT,CASSFGGTHNEKLFF
TRBV30,TRBJ2-3,.,.,TGTGCCTGGAGTGTAAAGGTTCTAGCAGGATTCACAGATACGCAGTATTTT,CAWSVKVLAGFTDTQYF
TRBV11-2,TRBJ1-2,.,.,TGTGCCAGCAGCTTAGATCAGGGGAGAGGCTACACCTTC,CASSLDQGRGYTF
TRBV5-1,TRBJ1-4,.,once,TGCGCCAGCAGCAGCACTACAGGGTCAGGTGAAAAACTGTTTTTT,CASSSTTGSGEKLFF
TRBV4-1,TRBJ1-1,.,once,TGCGCCAGCAGCCAAGATTCGGGGAGGAACACTGAAGCTTTCTTT,CASSQDSGRNTEAFF
TRBV14,TRBJ1-1,.,.,TGTGCCAGCAGCCCCTCGGGACATCTTGAAGCTTTCTTT,CASSPSGHLEAFF
TRBV7-2,TRBJ1-6,TRBD1,.,TGTGCCAGCAGCCCGACAGGGAGAAATTCACCCCTCCACTTT,CASSPTGRNSPLHF
TRBV5-8,TRBJ1-5,.,many,TGTGCCAGCAGGACTGACAGTCATCAGCCCCAGCATTTT,CASRTDSHQPQHF
TRBV5-1,TRBJ2-7,.,.,TGCGCCAGCAGCTTGGATGGGGGGACCTACGAGCAGTACTTC,CASSLDGGTYEQYF
TRBV19,TRBJ1-6,.,.,TGTGCCAGTAGTATGAAGGGCCAGGGAGGCTCACCCCTCCACTTT,CASSMKGQGGSPLHF
TRBV6-7,TRBJ2-7,TRBD1,.,TGTGCCAGCAGTTACTCCGACAGGGGGCACTCCTACGAGCAGTACTTC,CASSYSDRGHSYEQYF
TRBV12-3/TRBV12-4,TRBJ2-7,TRBD1,.,TGTGCCAGCAGTTTTCAGGGGGCCTACGAGCAGTACTTC,CASSFQGAYEQYF
TRBV5-1,TRBJ1-5,.,.,TGCGCCAGCAGCTTTGAGGGCAACAATCAGCCCCAGCATTTT,CASSFEGNNQPQHF
TRBV18,TRBJ1-2,.,.,TGTGCCAGCTCACCAGGGCCTGATAACTATGGCTACACCTTC,CASSPGPDNYGYTF
TRBV11-2,TRBJ1-1,.,.,TGTGCCAGCAGCGAACATTCCGGGACTGAAGCTTTCTTT,CASSEHSGTEAFF
TRBV5-1,TRBJ2-3,TRBD2,once,TGCGCCAGCAGCTTGGCTCTAGCGGGGGGTATAGATACGCAGTATTTT,CASSLALAGGIDTQYF
TRBV7-9,TRBJ1-1,TRBD1,.,TGTGCCAGCAGCCTCCCCAGGGACAGGGGATCGAACACTGAAGCTTTCTTT,CASSLPRDRGSNTEAFF
TRBV3-1/TRBV3-2,TRBJ2-5,TRBD2,.,TGTGCCAGCAGCCAGACTAGCGGGGCTGGGGAGACCCAGTACTTC,CASSQTSGAGETQYF
TRBV5-1,TRBJ1-1,TRBD1,.,TGCGCCAGCAGCAGAGGACAGGGTTGGGACACTGAAGCTTTCTTT,CASSRGQGWDTEAFF
TRBV6-5,TRBJ2-2,TRBD2,.,TGTGCCAGCAGACTAGCGGGGGACACCACCGGGGAGCTGTTTTTT,CASRLAGDTTGELFF
TRBV19,TRBJ1-1,.,once,TGTGCCAGTAGTATCACGACCACGACAGACTACACTGAAGCTTTCTTT,CASSITTTTDYTEAFF
TRBV18,TRBJ2-7,TRBD1,once,TGTGCCAGCTCACCAGACAGGGGGCTAACCTACGAGCAGTACTTC,CASSPDRGLTYEQYF
TRBV25-1,TRBJ1-2,TRBD1,.,TGTGCCAGCAGTGAATTCCGGGGGACAGGACGAGGCTACACCTTC,CASSEFRGTGRGYTF
TRBV5-1,TRBJ2-5,TRBD1,.,TGCGCCAGCAGCTTGGATACAGGGGAAGAGACCCAGTACTTC,CASSLDTGEETQYF
TRBV19,TRBJ1-2,TRBD1,.,TGTGCCAGTAGTTTGGACAGGGTAGATGGCTACACCTTC,CASSLDRVDGYTF